These 8 T cell receptor beta chains share one sample of origin, sequenced in a study of T-cell reconstitution after alpha-beta-depleted transplantation in children. The TCRbeta library was prepared with unique molecular identifiers. TCRdb itself ran the PCR reads through MiXCR, one entry per CDR3 protein. The table shows roughly 200,000 distinct CDR3 sequences, with roughly 14% occurring only once. Sample: PBMCs from the stem cell graft donor, taken from the stem cell graft. Receptors were obtained from a human donor who donated a stem cell graft to a child with acute lymphoblastic leukemia.

This clonotype was recorded at least ten times. The rearrangement joins TRBV5-1 to TRBJ1-1; TRBD1 might be the D (5 bases). The CDR3 sequence is 12 residues long. Trimming pared 8 bases from V and 1 base from J, leaving 9 bases between. Germline lookup yields CDR1 SGHRS and CDR2 YFSETQ. CDR3 residues: CASATANTEAFF. As DNA, the CDR3 is TGCGCCAGTGCGACAGCGAACACTGAAGCTTTCTTT.

In this sample, this clonotype turned up many times. The V call is TRBV7-9, the J call TRBJ1-1; 7 bases agree with TRBD1. V lost 4 bases to trimming and J lost 7 bases; unmatched junction nucleotides: 3. The CDR3 extends over 12 amino acids. From germline, CDR1 is SEHNR and CDR2 FQNEAQ (reference sequence). The CDR3 DNA follows: TGTGCCAGCAGCTACGGACAGGATGAAGCTTTCTTT. This sequence encodes CASSYGQDEAFF.

This clonotype has a count of ten or more. The V and J genes are TRBV5-1 and TRBJ1-2; tentative D call: TRBD1 (5 bases). Germline V gene data show CDR1 as SGHRS and CDR2 as YFSETQ. V lost 1 base and J lost 5, with 18 bases in between. The CDR3 extends over 16 amino acids. Written as DNA, the CDR3 is TGCGCCAGCAGCTTGCAGGGCGTAGGCGGGCTATATGGCTACACCTTC. Translation gives CASSLQGVGGLYGYTF.

J is TRBJ1-6 and V is TRBV6-5; D call uncertain. Germline V gene lookup returns CDR1 MNHEY and CDR2 SVGAGI. Trimming stripped 4 bases from V and 11 bases from J, with 12 bases between. The CDR3 spans 13 residues. In nucleotides, the CDR3 is TGTGCCAGCAGTTCGGACTTGGGCGCACCCCTCCACTTT. As protein: CASSSDLGAPLHF.

This clonotype has at least ten counts. V gene TRBV29-1 combines with J gene TRBJ1-2; 8 bases align to TRBD1. Trimming cost V 4 bases and J 0 bases; bases outside gene matches: 4. The CDR3 extends over 14 amino acids. Per the germline V gene, CDR1 is SQVTM and CDR2 is ANQGSEA. CDR3 amino acids: CSVGRDRPNYGYTF. In DNA form, the CDR3 reads TGCAGCGTTGGGCGGGACAGGCCTAACTATGGCTACACCTTC.

This clonotype was detected ten times or more. This chain uses TRBV29-1 with TRBJ2-5; TRBD2 aligns across 10 bases. The CDR3 spans 13 residues. Trimming took 5 bases from V and 4 from J; bases not matched to a gene: 4. CDR1 and CDR2 from the germline V gene are SQVTM and ANQGSEA. In DNA form, the CDR3 reads TGCAGCGTTACTATAGCGGGAGGAGAGACCCAGTACTTC. Encoded protein: CSVTIAGGETQYF.

This clonotype appeared a few times. The chain has TRBV20-1 and TRBJ2-7; 8 bases agree with TRBD1. The J segment lost 4 bases and the V segment lost 0 bases, leaving 8 bases of the junction unmatched. Germline CDR1 reads DFQATT; CDR2 reads SNEGSKA (reference sequence). The CDR3 loop spans 15 amino acids. CDR3 DNA: TGCAGTGCTAGAGATCTAAGTCGGACAGGGTACGAGCAGTACTTC. This codes for CSARDLSRTGYEQYF.

This clonotype was seen only once. A clone one base away is much larger, so this may be a read error. The chain employs TRBV12-3 or TRBV12-4 and TRBJ1-1; TRBD1 is a possible D gene (6 bases). The CDR3 is 12 amino acids. The V end was cut by 4 bases, the J end by 5 bases, with 8 bases between. As DNA, the CDR3 is TGTGCCAGCAGTTGCGGACAGACTGAAGCTTTCTTT. Protein: CASSCGQTEAFF.